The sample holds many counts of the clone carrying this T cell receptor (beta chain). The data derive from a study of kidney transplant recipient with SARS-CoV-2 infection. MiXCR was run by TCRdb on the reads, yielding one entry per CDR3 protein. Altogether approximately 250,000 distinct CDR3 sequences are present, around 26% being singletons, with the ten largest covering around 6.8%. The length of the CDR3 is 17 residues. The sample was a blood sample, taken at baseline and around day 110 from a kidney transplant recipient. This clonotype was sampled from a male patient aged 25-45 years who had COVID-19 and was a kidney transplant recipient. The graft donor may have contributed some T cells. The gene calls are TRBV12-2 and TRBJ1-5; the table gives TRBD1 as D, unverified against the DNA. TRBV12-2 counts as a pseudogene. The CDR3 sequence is CASRLVYRDRGNQPQHF. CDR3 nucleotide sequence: TGTGCAAGTCGCTTAGTGTACCGGGACAGGGGGAATCAGCCCCAGCATTTT.